This T cell receptor (beta chain) was recovered during a study of blood T cells in healthy people across ages. Looked up from germline, CDR1 is MGHRA and CDR2 is YSYEKL. The CDR3 is 15 residues long. V was clipped by 3 bases and J by 0 bases; unmatched bases: 2. The authors ran a second PCR of 7 to 11 cycles using a sample-barcoded 5' primer and a J-beta primer mix. There were at least 3 million CDR3-containing paired-end reads obtained from each sample. TCRdb passed the 5' RACE reads through MiXCR, listing each CDR3 protein once. Seen here are 910,000 or so distinct CDR3 sequences, roughly 47% observed once, and the top ten hold 20% to 25%.

The sequenced material came from blood. The rearrangement uses TRBV4-1 and TRBJ2-4; 7 bases are shared with TRBD2. The receptor's source is a woman aged 60-70 years in good health. Written as DNA, the CDR3 is TGCGCCAGCAGCCAGCTAGCGGTAGCCAAAAACATTCAGTACTTC. Its translation: CASSQLAVAKNIQYF.